A selection of T cell receptor beta chains follows, all from one sample in a study of early T cells in non-severe SARS-CoV-2 infection. TCRdb re-called the 5' RACE reads through MiXCR, storing one row per CDR3 protein. This table holds about 110,000 distinct CDR3 sequences, over 10% found once. The source material was whole blood. The receptors originated from an adult who was a healthcare worker with PCR-confirmed SARS-CoV-2 infection or an uninfected control (not recorded which). CDR3s include the opening cysteine and the closing phenylalanine or tryptophan. Fields, in order: J gene, V gene, D gene, CDR3 length, clone size, CDR3 DNA, CDR3 protein. D genes are given only for firm matches. The size of a clone is reported for some rows only, either as once, few or many, or as a class for expanded clones.

TRBJ1-2 TRBV6-1 - 13 - TGTGCCAGCAGTGAAACAGCTAACTATGGCTACACCTTC CASSETANYGYTF
TRBJ2-5 TRBV5-6 - 14 - TGTGCCAGCAGGATACAGGGAAGCGGTGAGACCCAGTACTTC CASRIQGSGETQYF
TRBJ2-7 TRBV29-1 - 11 - TGCAGCGGGACTAACTCCTACGAGCAGTACTTC CSGTNSYEQYF
TRBJ2-5 TRBV3-1 TRBD2 16 few TGTGCCAGCAGGAAGGAACCAGGACTAGCGGTAGAGACCCAGTACTTC CASRKEPGLAVETQYF
TRBJ1-1 TRBV3-1 - 15 few TGTGCCAGCAGCCAAGATGCACAGGACGCGGCTGAAGCTTTCTTT CASSQDAQDAAEAFF
TRBJ2-2 TRBV29-1 TRBD2 17 - TGCAGCGCGCTCACTAGCGGGAGCGTATTTGGCACCGGGGAGCTGTTTTTT CSALTSGSVFGTGELFF
TRBJ1-6 TRBV12-5 - 18 few TGTGCTAGTGGTTCAGGGACACTGCCTAGCTCCTATAATTCACCCCTCCACTTT CASGSGTLPSSYNSPLHF
TRBJ1-2 TRBV28 - 12 - TGTGCCAGCAGTTTAGAGGATAGGCGATACACCTTC CASSLEDRRYTF
TRBJ2-1 TRBV20-1 - 13 - TGCAGTGCTAGAAAACAGGGTAGCAATGAGCAGTTCTTC CSARKQGSNEQFF
TRBJ2-3 TRBV7-9 TRBD1 17 - TGTGCCAGCAGCCCAATACAGGGGCTGTGGGGCACAGATACGCAGTATTTT CASSPIQGLWGTDTQYF
TRBJ2-3 TRBV5-5 TRBD2 21 many TGTGCCAGCAGCTTGGAGCTAGCGGGGGACCCCCCCTCCCCCGTCACAGATACGCAGTATTTT CASSLELAGDPPSPVTDTQYF
TRBJ1-2 TRBV12-5 - 14 many TGTGCTAGTGCCAAGGACAGCTACTTCTATGGCTACACCTTC CASAKDSYFYGYTF
TRBJ2-5 TRBV29-1 TRBD2 13 few TGCAGCGTTGAGGGCCTAGCGGGAGAGACCCAGTACTTC CSVEGLAGETQYF
TRBJ2-7 TRBV29-1 TRBD1 14 few TGCAGCGTTGTGATCTCAGGGGGCTCCTACGAGCAGTACTTC CSVVISGGSYEQYF
TRBJ2-1 TRBV19 TRBD2 15 many TGTGCCAGTAGTATATACCGGGAGCGGGGCAATGAGCAGTTCTTC CASSIYRERGNEQFF
TRBJ2-7 TRBV28 TRBD1 16 many TGTGCCAGCAGCCTGTACGGGACAGGGAGCTCCTACGAGCAGTACTTC CASSLYGTGSSYEQYF
TRBJ2-2 TRBV5-1 TRBD1 17 few TGCGCCAGCAGCAGGACAGGGGGCGCATCGGACACCGGGGAGCTGTTTTTT CASSRTGGASDTGELFF
TRBJ2-1 TRBV7-3 - 16 few TGTGCCAGCAGCTTAATTGGGGGGTCGCCCTACAATGAGCAGTTCTTC CASSLIGGSPYNEQFF
TRBJ2-5 TRBV11-3 - 14 many TGTGCCAGCAGCTCCTCCGGCAGGGTGGAGACCCAGTACTTC CASSSSGRVETQYF
TRBJ1-5 TRBV28 - 15 many TGTGCCAGCAGCGTAATCCGGGCCGCAAATCAGCCCCAGCATTTT CASSVIRAANQPQHF
TRBJ1-2 TRBV10-3 - 13 - TGTGCCATCAGACTGGAAGCTAACTATGGCTACACCTTC CAIRLEANYGYTF
TRBJ1-2 TRBV18 - 15 - TGTGCCAGCTCACCCCTAAACGACAGGATCGATGGCTACACCTTC CASSPLNDRIDGYTF
TRBJ2-7 TRBV10-1 - 13 - TGCGCCAGCAGTGAAGTTTCCCCGGGCGAGCAGTACTTC CASSEVSPGEQYF
TRBJ2-7 TRBV5-4 - 15 - TGTGCCAGCAGCTTCTCCCACCAAACCTCCTACGAGCAGTACTTC CASSFSHQTSYEQYF
TRBJ1-1 TRBV5-1 - 14 few TGCGCCAGCTGCAAGGACAGTTATGACACTGAAGCTTTCTTT CASCKDSYDTEAFF
TRBJ2-1 TRBV7-9 - 15 few TGTGCCAGCAGCTTAGCTCTCACGTGGTTGAATGAGCAGTTCTTC CASSLALTWLNEQFF
TRBJ2-7 TRBV20-1 - 12 few TGCAGTGCCCGACCCGATCAAGAGGAGCAGTACTTC CSARPDQEEQYF
TRBJ2-2 TRBV7-8 TRBD1 18 - TGTGCCAGCAGCTTCAACAGGGGGAAGGCTACGAACACCGGGGAGCTGTTTTTT CASSFNRGKATNTGELFF
TRBJ1-2 TRBV5-4 TRBD1 13 - TGTGCCAGCTCGGACAGGGCCTTCTATGGCTACACCTTC CASSDRAFYGYTF
TRBJ2-4 TRBV10-1 - 14 - TGCGCCAGCAGTGAGGGAGGGGGCAAAAACATTCAGTACTTC CASSEGGGKNIQYF
TRBJ2-3 TRBV9 TRBD2 15 - TGTGCCAGCAGCGTGGGAGCGGGAATCGAAGATACGCAGTATTTT CASSVGAGIEDTQYF
TRBJ1-4 TRBV3-1 - 14 few TGTGCCAGCAGCCAAGCCCTGCTTAATGAAAAACTGTTTTTT CASSQALLNEKLFF
TRBJ2-1 TRBV30 TRBD2 16 - TGTGCCTGGAGCCCGGGACTAGCGAACACCTACAATGAGCAGTTCTTC CAWSPGLANTYNEQFF
TRBJ2-1 TRBV29-1 - 11 once TGCAGCGCTGGACCGTCTACCCTACAGTTCTTC CSAGPSTLQFF
TRBJ2-2 TRBV30 - 14 few TGTGCCTGGAGGGGAGTGGGGCACACCGGGGAGCTGTTTTTT CAWRGVGHTGELFF
TRBJ2-1 TRBV29-1 TRBD2 13 - TGCAGCGCTTCGGGACTAGCAGGCCAGGGGCAGTTCTTC CSASGLAGQGQFF
TRBJ2-1 TRBV3-1 - 13 - TGTGCCAGCAGCCAAGGGGACCCGAATGAGCAGTTCTTC CASSQGDPNEQFF
TRBJ1-1 TRBV19 - 15 many TGTGCCAGTAGTGTGCACGGGGGTTTGAACACTGAAGCTTTCTTT CASSVHGGLNTEAFF
TRBJ2-3 TRBV7-2 - 13 many TGTGCCAGCAGCTCGGTGCACACAGATACGCAGTATTTT CASSSVHTDTQYF
TRBJ2-5 TRBV7-8 TRBD2 16 - TGTGCCAGCAGCTCCGCTACTAGCGGTGCTAAGAGGACCCAGTACTTC CASSSATSGAKRTQYF
TRBJ1-2 TRBV12-3/TRBV12-4 - 12 many TGTGCCAGCGCCCTCCTGTCCTATGGCTACACCTTC CASALLSYGYTF
TRBJ2-1 TRBV27 - 15 many TGTGCCAGCAGTTTAAGGTGGGGGTTCCACAATGAGCAGTTCTTC CASSLRWGFHNEQFF
TRBJ1-2 TRBV2 - 16 few TGTGCCAGCAGTTCCGAGAGGCTAGGAGGGAGCTATGGCTACACCTTC CASSSERLGGSYGYTF
TRBJ2-7 TRBV9 - 15 - TGTGCCAGCAGCGTAGGTTCTGAGCCGATCTACGAGCAGTACTTC CASSVGSEPIYEQYF
TRBJ2-7 TRBV24-1 - 13 few TGTGCCACCAGTCCGACGGGGTCCTACGAGCAGTACTTC CATSPTGSYEQYF
TRBJ2-7 TRBV29-1 - 13 many TGCAGCGTTGAAGGGGGGCTGAGGAACGAGCAGTACTTC CSVEGGLRNEQYF
TRBJ2-2 TRBV6-5 - 14 - TGTGCCAGCGAAGAGGGACGTGGCACCGGGGAGCTGTTTTTT CASEEGRGTGELFF
TRBJ2-1 TRBV28 - 14 - TGTGCCAGCAGTGACTTGCCAATTTACAATGAGCAGTTCTTC CASSDLPIYNEQFF
TRBJ2-7 TRBV20-1 - 15 - TGCAGTGCTAGAGACCCACGGACTCTCTCCTACGAGCAGTACTTC CSARDPRTLSYEQYF
TRBJ2-7 TRBV10-3 - 13 - TGTGCCATCAGGGGGACAGTGGCGGGGGAGCAGTACTTC CAIRGTVAGEQYF
TRBJ2-3 TRBV20-1 - 16 many TGCAGTGCTCTGGGGGGAAGGGCGGGGTACACAGATACGCAGTATTTT CSALGGRAGYTDTQYF
TRBJ2-1 TRBV7-8 - 14 many TGTGCCAGCAGCTTACGGGAAAACAACAATGAGCAGTTCTTC CASSLRENNNEQFF
TRBJ2-2 TRBV11-2 - 15 once TGTGCCAGCAGCTTAGGGGAGAGGGGCGCCGGGGAGCTGTTTTTT CASSLGERGAGELFF
TRBJ1-6 TRBV9 - 14 - TGTGCCAGCAGCAACGGGGGGTATAATTCACCCCTCCACTTT CASSNGGYNSPLHF